These 20 T cell receptor beta chains originate from one sample sequenced in a study of control samples from healthy donors and cancer patients. Only in-frame clones appear in the TCRdb table, and some are missing; sequencing was by immunoSEQ multiplex PCR. The data show approximately 150,000 clones, 88% seen once. Sequencing was carried out using blood. The receptors here all came from a man between 18 and 29 years old in good health.

This clone was recorded only once. CDR3 in DNA: TGTGCCACCAGTTACAGGGGGGAGTACAATGAGCAGTTCTTC. This translates into CATSYRGEYNEQFF. J is TRBJ2-1 and V is TRBV24-1; TRBD1 matches at 8 bases. J lost 4 bases, V lost 6 bases, and 4 bases had no gene match. CDR3 size: 14 residues. Germline assignment: CDR1 KGHDR and CDR2 SFDVKD.

The chain couples TRBV7-6 to TRBJ1-5, with D possibly matching TRBD1 (5 bases). CDR1 is SGHVS, CDR2 FNYEAQ, per germline. V lost 6 bases to trimming and J lost 0 bases, with 9 bases between them. The CDR3 is 14 amino acids. The CDR3 DNA reads as TGTGCCAGCAGTCAGGACATTAGCAATCAGCCCCAGCATTTT. It is translated as CASSQDISNQPQHF.

The chain couples TRBV4-1 to TRBJ2-7; weak D call: TRBD1 (6 bases). CDR1 MGHRA and CDR2 YSYEKL come from the germline V gene. This CDR3 is 17 amino acids long. The germline V and J ends were trimmed by 1 base and 5 bases, with 21 bases remaining between them. The CDR3: CASSQAMGAGGHNEQYF. CDR3 nucleotide sequence: TGCGCCAGCAGCCAAGCAATGGGGGCTGGGGGTCACAACGAGCAGTACTTC.

This clone was found once. This chain joins TRBV7-6 and TRBJ2-2; 7 bases line up with TRBD2. In germline, CDR1 is SGHVS, CDR2 FNYEAQ. The CDR3 contains 15 residues. J gave up 6 bases and V 5 bases, and 9 bases lay outside the gene matches. CDR3 residues: CASSPGGTGAGELFF. In DNA, the CDR3 is TGTGCCAGCAGCCCGGGGGGTACCGGAGCCGGGGAGCTGTTTTTT.

The rearrangement joins TRBV28 to TRBJ1-2; D unclear. Trimming shortened V by 6 bases and J by 6 bases, and 11 bases separated the two germline ends. Per the germline V gene, CDR1 is MDHEN and CDR2 is SYDVKM. The CDR3 extends over 12 amino acids. Written as DNA, the CDR3 is TGTGCCAGCAGCTCCGGGCAAAATGGCTACACCTTC. Protein product: CASSSGQNGYTF.

The chain employs TRBV13 and TRBJ1-4; D call uncertain. The length of the CDR3 is 14 residues. Germline V lookup: CDR1 PRHDT, CDR2 FYEKMQ (reference sequence). V was shortened by 6 bases and J by 0 bases, with 8 bases between the two germline ends. In DNA, the CDR3 is TGTGCCAGCAGTTTCGGGGCAACTAATGAAAAACTGTTTTTT. It is translated as CASSFGATNEKLFF.

V usage is TRBV27 and J usage is TRBJ2-1, with 7 bases that match TRBD1. The CDR3 is 17 residues long. V lost 4 bases and J lost 0; bases outside the gene matches: 9. Looked up from germline, CDR1 is MNHEY and CDR2 is SMNVEV (reference sequence). CDR3 bases: TGTGCCAGCAGTTCCCACAGGGGCAGGAGCTCCTACAATGAGCAGTTCTTC. This sequence encodes CASSSHRGRSSYNEQFF.

V gene TRBV6-5 combines with J gene TRBJ1-5; D not resolved. The CDR3 runs to 15 residues. The V end lost 6 bases, the J end lost 1 base, and 13 bases lay between the germline ends. In germline, CDR1 is MNHEY, CDR2 SVGAGI. CDR3 DNA sequence: TGTGCCAGCAGCCCGGGGTTATCGAGCAATCAGCCCCAGCATTTT. Protein sequence: CASSPGLSSNQPQHF.

This clone was seen a handful of times. This chain uses TRBV29-1 with TRBJ2-5, with a weak D call TRBD1 (5 bases). The germline CDR1 and CDR2 sequences are SQVTM and ANQGSEA. Between the trimmed V and J ends, which lost 3 bases and 2 bases, there was a span of 10 bases. The CDR3 length is 13 residues. This chain's CDR3 is CSVEEDRQETQYF. The CDR3 coding sequence is TGCAGCGTTGAGGAAGACAGACAAGAGACCCAGTACTTC.

The rearrangement links TRBV5-1 to TRBJ1-2, with TRBD1 identical over 8 bases. The V and J ends lost 3 bases and 4 bases, in that order; junction bases with no gene match: 5. CDR1 SGHRS and CDR2 YFSETQ come from the germline V gene. The CDR3 is 14 amino acids. The CDR3 is CASSSTTGAYGYTF. The CDR3 DNA reads as TGCGCCAGCAGCTCAACGACAGGGGCCTATGGCTACACCTTC.

The V gene is TRBV12-3 or TRBV12-4, the J gene TRBJ2-7, with D unclear. This CDR3 is built from 13 residues. Trimming removed 3 bases at V and 2 bases at J, with 8 bases between. CDR3 bases: TGTGCCAGCAGTTTGTTGGCCACCTACGAGCAGTACTTC. Its translation: CASSLLATYEQYF.

This sequence joins TRBV7-2 and TRBJ2-7; TRBD1 might be the D (6 bases). Trimming left V 3 bases short and J 4 bases short, with 16 bases between. This CDR3 has 15 amino acids. In germline, CDR1 is SGHTA, CDR2 FQGNSA. The CDR3 coding sequence is TGTGCCAGCAGCTTCGGACAGCCCTCCAATTACGAGCAGTACTTC. This gives the protein CASSFGQPSNYEQYF.

The rearrangement uses TRBV13 and TRBJ2-3, with 8 bases fitting TRBD1. The CDR3 runs to 15 residues. V lost 0 bases to trimming and J lost 6 bases; unmatched junction nucleotides: 5. The V gene's germline CDR1 is PRHDT and CDR2 FYEKMQ (reference sequence). CDR3 protein: CASSLGPGGIDTQYF. The DNA for the CDR3 is TGTGCCAGCAGCTTAGGCCCAGGGGGCATCGATACGCAGTATTTT.

This clone showed up just once. J is TRBJ1-5 and V is TRBV27, with a tentative D call TRBD1 (5 bases). Trimming removed 5 bases from V and 7 bases from J, with 12 bases in between. The germline CDR1 and CDR2 sequences are MNHEY and SMNVEV (reference sequence). CDR3 length: 13 residues. The chain's CDR3 is CASSTRGGQPQHF. The CDR3 coding sequence is TGTGCCAGCAGTACAAGGGGTGGGCAGCCCCAGCATTTT.

The rearrangement joins TRBV5-1 to TRBJ1-2, with 9 bases matching TRBD1. The ends lost 6 bases at V and 3 bases at J; junction bases unmatched: 9. The CDR3 length is 15 residues. Germline V gene sequence: CDR1 SGHRS, CDR2 YFSETQ. The DNA for the CDR3 is TGCGCCAGCAAAACAGGGGGCGGGTTGGACTATGGCTACACCTTC. Translating gives CASKTGGGLDYGYTF.

This clone was detected only once. This chain uses TRBV3-1 (or the pseudogene TRBV3-2) with TRBJ2-5; the D gene is possibly TRBD1 (6 bases). The CDR3 is 13 residues long. Germline V gene lookup returns CDR1 LGHDT and CDR2 YNNKEL (reference sequence). The V end was cut by 6 bases, the J end by 2 bases, with 10 bases between. Here the CDR3 DNA reads TGTGCCAGCAGATTTCAGGGGCAAGAGACCCAGTACTTC. Translated, it gives CASRFQGQETQYF.

This clone was detected a few times. Other nucleotide sequences from this sample produce the same CDR3. The rearrangement joins TRBV7-3 to TRBJ2-2; 7 nucleotides align to TRBD2. Germline CDR1 and CDR2: SGHTA and FQGTGA. CDR3 size: 13 residues. With 5 bases clipped from V and 5 bases from J, the junction kept 2 bases outside the gene matches. The CDR3 reads CASSLSGTGELFF. DNA of the CDR3: TGTGCCAGCAGCCTTAGCGGGACCGGGGAGCTGTTTTTT.

The V and J genes are TRBV30 and TRBJ2-3; D is unclear. The CDR3 runs 14 residues. In germline, CDR1 is GTSNPN, CDR2 SVGIG (reference sequence). Trimming took off 0 bases at V and 1 base at J, with 8 bases between the two ends. The CDR3 region is CAWSVGAGTDTQYF. In DNA form, the CDR3 reads TGTGCCTGGAGTGTAGGCGCGGGCACAGATACGCAGTATTTT.

The genes are TRBV18 and TRBJ2-2; tentative D call: TRBD1 (5 bases). V shed 5 bases and J shed 0 bases, with 10 bases lying between them. The CDR3 consists of 15 residues. Germline V lookup: CDR1 KGHSH, CDR2 LQKENI. CDR3 protein: CASSARAANTGELFF. DNA for the CDR3: TGTGCCAGCTCAGCCAGGGCAGCGAACACCGGGGAGCTGTTTTTT.

The rearrangement uses TRBV21-1 and TRBJ2-7; TRBD1 reflects the table's D call only, with no check against the DNA. TRBV21-1 is a known pseudogene. The CDR3 runs to 12 residues. CDR3 in amino acids: CASSKDSPEQYF. CDR3 DNA sequence: TGTGCCAGCAGCAAAGACAGTCCCGAGCAGTACTTC.